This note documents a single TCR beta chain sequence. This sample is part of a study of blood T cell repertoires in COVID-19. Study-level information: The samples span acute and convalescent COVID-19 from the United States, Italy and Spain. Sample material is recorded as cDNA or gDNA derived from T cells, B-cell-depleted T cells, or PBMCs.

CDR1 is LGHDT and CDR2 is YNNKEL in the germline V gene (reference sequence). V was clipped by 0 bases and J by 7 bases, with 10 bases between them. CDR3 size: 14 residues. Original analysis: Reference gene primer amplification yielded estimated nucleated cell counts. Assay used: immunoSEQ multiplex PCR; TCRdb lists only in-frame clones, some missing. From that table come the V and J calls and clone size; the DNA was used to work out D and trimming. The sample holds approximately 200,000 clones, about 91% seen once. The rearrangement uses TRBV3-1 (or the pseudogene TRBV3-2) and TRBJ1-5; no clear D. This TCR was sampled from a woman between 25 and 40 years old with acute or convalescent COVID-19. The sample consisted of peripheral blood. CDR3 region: CASSQDLREQPQHF. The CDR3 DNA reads TGTGCCAGCAGCCAAGATCTGAGGGAGCAGCCCCAGCATTTT.